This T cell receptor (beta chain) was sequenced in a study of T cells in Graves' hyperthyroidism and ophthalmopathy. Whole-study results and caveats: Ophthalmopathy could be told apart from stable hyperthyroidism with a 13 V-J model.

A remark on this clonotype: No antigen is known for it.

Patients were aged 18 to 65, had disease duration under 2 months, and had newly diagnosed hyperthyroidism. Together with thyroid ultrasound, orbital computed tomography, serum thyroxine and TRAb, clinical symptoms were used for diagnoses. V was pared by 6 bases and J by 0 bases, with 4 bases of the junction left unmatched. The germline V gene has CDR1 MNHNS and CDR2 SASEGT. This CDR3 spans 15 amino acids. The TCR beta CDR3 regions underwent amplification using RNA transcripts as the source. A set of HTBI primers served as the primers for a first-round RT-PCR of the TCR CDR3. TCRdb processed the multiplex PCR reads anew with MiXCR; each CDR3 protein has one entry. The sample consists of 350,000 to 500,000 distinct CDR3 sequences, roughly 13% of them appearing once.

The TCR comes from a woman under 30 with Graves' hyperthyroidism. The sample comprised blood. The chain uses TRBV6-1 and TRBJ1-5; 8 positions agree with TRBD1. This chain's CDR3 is CASSQDRASNQPQHF. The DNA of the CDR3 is TGTGCCAGCAGCCAGGACAGGGCTAGCAATCAGCCCCAGCATTTT.